This T cell receptor (beta chain) is from a study of cytomegalovirus exposure and HLA in healthy donors. Germline CDR1 is SGHRS and CDR2 is YFSETQ. The CDR3 loop spans 15 amino acids. Trimming cost V 4 bases and J 3 bases, with 17 bases left between them. A multiplex PCR was run with 60 Vbeta primers and 13 Jbeta primers. TCRdb's copy holds only in-frame clones and misses some; the assay was immunoSEQ multiplex PCR. Among about 89,000 clones, 85% were seen once, and the ten largest hold approximately 7.4%. Findings and caveats of the study: An analysis that came later showed most CMV-associated TCR beta chains appearing HLA-restricted. Roughly even sequencing depth across donors was the assumption behind the presence/absence analyses.

This clone was detected once. What it binds is unknown. The sequenced material came from PBMCs. This sequence was found in a middle-aged man in good health and CMV-seropositive. The chain has TRBV5-1 and TRBJ2-7; TRBD2 might be the D (7 bases). The CDR3 sequence is CASSVTGGADYEQYF. The CDR3 nucleotides are TGCGCCAGCAGCGTTACGGGGGGCGCGGACTACGAGCAGTACTTC.